The next 23 T cell receptor beta chains were all read from a single sample in a study of tumor-infiltrating lymphocytes in primary liver carcinoma. The authors made TCR beta cDNA from around 500 ng total RNA with a constant-region primer. Each TCR beta library was derived from three nested multiplex PCR rounds that employed slightly modified ARM-PCR. TRBV1-TRBV30 forward primers and a C-beta reverse primer were used in the first two PCR rounds, which each ran for around 11 cycles. TCRdb fed the multiplex PCR reads into MiXCR, producing one record per CDR3 protein. The sample records about 200,000 distinct CDR3 sequences, roughly 61% being singletons. Alongside blood RNA obtained from unsorted whole blood, germline DNA was also extracted. The sample consisted of peripheral blood. The receptor set was obtained from a woman in her fifties or sixties with primary liver carcinoma and hepatitis B virus infection.

This clonotype was seen a few times. The rearrangement joins TRBV5-1 to TRBJ2-2, with a possible D match to TRBD1 (6 bases). Trimming removed 4 bases from V and 6 bases from J, with 16 bases in between. Germline V gene data show CDR1 as SGHRS and CDR2 as YFSETQ. The CDR3 contains 15 residues. The CDR3 loop is CASSPAPQGPGELFF. The CDR3, as DNA: TGCGCCAGCAGCCCCGCGCCCCAGGGGCCCGGGGAGCTGTTTTTT.

The CDR3 DNA is TGTGCCAGCAGTTTGGGTAATAACTATGGCTACACCTTC. Translation: CASSLGNNYGYTF. This chain links TRBV28 with TRBJ1-2, with unresolved D. CDR1 is MDHEN, CDR2 SYDVKM, per germline. Trimming removed 3 bases from V and 1 base from J, with 6 bases in between. This CDR3 spans 13 amino acids.

The sample holds a few counts of this clonotype. The genes are TRBV5-1 and TRBJ2-7; D could derive from TRBD1 or TRBD2 (6 bases each). Germline values: CDR1 SGHRS, CDR2 YFSETQ. Trimming took off 3 bases at V and 4 bases at J, with 14 bases between the two ends. The length of the CDR3 is 14 residues. Written as DNA, the CDR3 is TGCGCCAGCAGCTACGGGGGCGCCAGATACGAGCAGTACTTC. Protein product: CASSYGGARYEQYF.

Turning to this clonotype: The conserved phenylalanine or tryptophan normally closing the CDR3 is absent here, so this likely arose from a read error. The chain joins TRBV11-3 to TRBJ2-7; D may be TRBD1 or TRBD2 (6 bases each). The CDR3 length is 17 residues. Germline V lookup: CDR1 SGHNT, CDR2 YENEEA. CDR3 coding DNA: TGTGCCAGCAGCTTAGACGGAGGGGGTAAGGGGTCCTATGAGCAGTACATC. Amino acid sequence: CASSLDGGGKGSYEQYI.

Remarks on this clonotype: A much larger clone differs by one base, so this may be a read error. The genes are TRBV6-1 and TRBJ1-1; D gene ambiguous. Germline lookup yields CDR1 MNHNS and CDR2 SASEGT. V lost 6 bases and J lost 0, with 14 bases in between. The CDR3 is 15 amino acids. In nucleotides, the CDR3 is TGTGCCAGCAGAGATATGGGAAAAATGAACACTGAAGCTTTCTTT. Protein sequence: CASRDMGKMNTEAFF.

This clonotype was seen many times. The chain couples TRBV6-1 to TRBJ1-2; 7 bases align to TRBD1. The CDR3 length is 13 residues. CDR1 MNHNS and CDR2 SASEGT come from the germline V gene. Trimming removed 6 bases from V and 2 bases from J; junction bases left unmatched: 3. In nucleotides, the CDR3 is TGTGCCAGCAGGACAGGGACAAACTATGGCTACACCTTC. Translation gives CASRTGTNYGYTF.

As for this clonotype: A much bigger clone sits one base away, suggesting this may be a read error. The chain couples TRBV12-3 or TRBV12-4 to TRBJ2-1, with no clear D. This CDR3 is built from 13 residues. In nucleotides, the CDR3 is TGTGTCAGCATCCCCGACACTTACAATGAGCAGTTCTTC. It yields the protein CVSIPDTYNEQFF.

Concerning this clonotype: This CDR3 fails to terminate in the conserved phenylalanine or tryptophan, so it likely reflects a read error. V usage is TRBV29-1 and J usage is TRBJ2-7; 9 bases are a match to TRBD1. CDR1 is SQVTM, CDR2 ANQGSEA, per germline. The CDR3 consists of 14 residues. With V trimmed by 4 bases and J by 5 bases, 9 bases remained unmatched. CDR3 loop: CSVVGEQGAHEQYL. CDR3 in DNA: TGCAGCGTTGTCGGGGAACAGGGGGCCCACGAGCAGTACCTC.

Of note for this clonotype: A read error may explain this, as a much larger clone is one base away. This chain joins TRBV6-2 or TRBV6-3 and TRBJ1-2; 9 bases align to TRBD1. J gave up 3 bases and V 5 bases, and 7 bases lay outside the gene matches. CDR1 and CDR2 from the germline V gene are MNHEY and SVGEGT. This CDR3 has 15 amino acids. The CDR3 DNA reads TGTGCCAGCAGTGACAACAGGGGGCCGGACTATGGCTACACCTTC. It yields the protein CASSDNRGPDYGYTF.

This clonotype was recorded many times. The rearrangement joins TRBV4-2 to TRBJ1-4; 9 nucleotides match TRBD1. Germline V gene lookup returns CDR1 LGHNA and CDR2 YNFKEQ. The junction had 12 bases not matched to a gene; V was cut back by 2 bases and J by 5 bases. The CDR3 sequence is 18 residues long. The DNA for the CDR3 is TGTGCCAGCAGCCAATTTGGACAGGGGAAGCCTCTGAATGAAAAACTGTTTTTT. This sequence encodes CASSQFGQGKPLNEKLFF.

For this clonotype: The junction and the germline gene differ at one end; a read error may be behind it. The V and J genes are TRBV4-2 and TRBJ1-1; D gene uncertain. There are 15 residues in the CDR3. Germline-derived CDR1 and CDR2 are LGHNA and YNFKEQ. This chain's CDR3 is CAGSQVEGGNTEAFF. CDR3 nucleotide sequence: TGTGCCGGCAGCCAAGTGGAGGGCGGGAACACTGAAGCTTTCTTT.

About this clonotype: A much more abundant neighbour one base away suggests this may be a read error. In DNA, the CDR3 is TGTGCCAGCAGCTTGGGATCTCCTAATGAAAAACTGTTTTTT. Amino acids: CASSLGSPNEKLFF. This chain joins TRBV5-6 and TRBJ1-4; D unclear. CDR1 and CDR2 (germline): SGHDT, YYEEEE. The CDR3 has 14 residues. V gave up 0 bases and J gave up 3 bases, with 6 bases separating them.

This clonotype was recorded only once. A much larger clone lies one base from this, so it may be a read error. The V gene is TRBV6-5, the J gene TRBJ2-7; TRBD2 is a possible D gene (6 bases). Germline-derived CDR1 and CDR2 are MNHEY and SVGAGI. The CDR3 consists of 13 residues. Trimming left V 5 bases short and J 6 bases short, with 14 bases between. The chain's CDR3 is CASSELADCEQYF. In nucleotides, the CDR3 is TGTGCCAGCAGTGAATTAGCGGACTGCGAGCAGTACTTC.

At least ten counts were recorded for this clonotype. This sequence joins TRBV13 and TRBJ2-6, with 9 nucleotides matching TRBD2. The germline V gene encodes CDR1 PRHDT and CDR2 FYEKMQ (reference sequence). The CDR3 covers 18 residues. J was trimmed by 0 bases and V by 6 bases; bases with no gene match: 9. The CDR3 coding sequence is TGTGCCAGCAGTCCAAGCGGGAGGACGGGCTCTGGGGCCAACGTCCTGACTTTC. This gives the protein CASSPSGRTGSGANVLTF.

A word on this clonotype: The CDR3 carries no conserved terminal phenylalanine or tryptophan, so it likely arises from a read error. The rearrangement uses TRBV29-1 and TRBJ2-1; 13 bases match TRBD2. Looked up from germline, CDR1 is SQVTM and CDR2 is ANQGSEA. Trimming took 8 bases from V and 3 from J; bases not matched to a gene: 13. The CDR3 sequence is 17 residues long. The CDR3 is CSKGLRGTSGNYNEQFS. The CDR3 coding sequence is TGCAGCAAGGGACTCAGAGGGACTAGCGGGAACTACAATGAGCAGTTCTCT.

Comments on this clonotype: Because the CDR3 is missing its conserved closing phenylalanine or tryptophan, this is likely a read error. The rearrangement links TRBV4-1 to TRBJ2-7; D possibly corresponds to TRBD1 (6 bases). The CDR3 is 15 residues long. Per the germline V gene, CDR1 is MGHRA and CDR2 is YSYEKL. Trimming left V 9 bases short and J 2 bases short, with 20 bases between. CDR3 residues: CASSYNSRGPYEQYL. CDR3 DNA sequence: TGCGCCAGTAGCTATAACTCCAGGGGACCCTACGAGCAGTACCTC.

About this clonotype: A read error may account for a junction end that differs from germline. This chain uses TRBV11-2 with TRBJ2-5; D unclear. CDR3 length equals 11 residues. Germline loops: CDR1 SGHAT, CDR2 FQNNGV. The CDR3 loop reads CAGSARETQYF. DNA of the CDR3: TGTGCCGGCAGCGCGAGAGAGACCCAGTACTTC.

Of note for this clonotype: The CDR3 ends on some other residue instead of the conserved phenylalanine or tryptophan, so this is likely a read error. The V gene is TRBV5-6, the J gene TRBJ1-2, with 7 positions matching TRBD1. The CDR3 is 17 amino acids. V was clipped by 6 bases and J by 4 bases; unmatched bases: 18. CDR1 SGHDT and CDR2 YYEEEE come from the germline V gene. The CDR3 DNA reads TGTGCCAGCACCGCCGGGGGACCAGGGGGGGCTCGCTATGGCTACACCCTC. Protein: CASTAGGPGGARYGYTL.

In this sample, this clonotype turned up once. This rearrangement joins TRBV12-3 or TRBV12-4 to TRBJ2-7, with 11 bases lining up with TRBD2. The ends lost 5 bases at V and 6 bases at J; junction bases unmatched: 15. The CDR3 totals 17 residues. The CDR3 spells CASSPGRGLADKGEQYF. The CDR3 DNA reads TGTGCCAGCAGTCCGGGAAGGGGACTAGCGGACAAGGGCGAGCAGTACTTC.

On this clonotype itself: This may be a read error: a much more frequent sequence differs by one nucleotide. This chain uses TRBV12-3 or TRBV12-4 with TRBJ2-3, with a tentative D call TRBD1 (5 bases). The J call may not be correct, given that the DNA end is closer to TRBJ1-5. The CDR3 length is 14 residues. The CDR3 sequence: CASSPRQYTDTQHF. The CDR3 nucleotides are TGTGCCAGCAGTCCTCGACAGTACACAGATACGCAGCATTTT.

As regards this clonotype: The junction does not match germline at one end; this may be a read error. This rearrangement joins TRBV6-5 to TRBJ1-4, with TRBD1 identical over 7 bases. In germline, CDR1 is MNHEY, CDR2 SVGAGI. The CDR3 has 13 amino acids. CDR3 amino acids: CASSRTGGEKVFF. CDR3 DNA sequence: TGTGCCAGCTCACGGACAGGCGGAGAAAAAGTGTTTTTT.

Of note for this clonotype: The junction shows a germline mismatch at one end, possibly a read error. The chain uses TRBV11-1 and TRBJ2-6, with 7 bases fitting TRBD2. CDR1 and CDR2 from the germline V gene are SGHAT and FQDESV (reference sequence). The CDR3 sequence is 17 residues long. The CDR3 DNA reads as TGTGTCAGCAGCCTACAAGCGGGAAGCTCTGGGGCCAATGTCCTGACTTTC. This translates into CVSSLQAGSSGANVLTF.

For this clonotype: One end of the junction varies from germline; a read error may be responsible. The V gene is TRBV11-2, the J gene TRBJ2-7; D gene unclear. The CDR3 runs to 13 residues. The germline V gene encodes CDR1 SGHAT and CDR2 FQNNGV. In DNA, the CDR3 is TGTGTCAGCAGCTTAGTAGCCCCGCACGAGCAGTACTTC. It is translated as CVSSLVAPHEQYF.